This paragraph reports one T cell receptor (beta chain). The CDR3 extends over 15 amino acids. The germline gives CDR1 LNHDA, CDR2 SQIVND (reference sequence). The ends lost 6 bases at V and 0 bases at J; junction bases unmatched: 4. These data are taken from a study of blood T cell repertoires in COVID-19. Looking at the study overall: Material from acute and convalescent COVID-19 was sourced from the United States, Italy and Spain. In each case, the material was cDNA or gDNA derived from T cells, B-cell-depleted T cells, or PBMCs.

As handled by the study authors: Nucleated cell counts were estimated from reference gene primer amplification. The method was immunoSEQ multiplex PCR; TCRdb's version includes in-frame clones alone and lacks a portion of them. For V, J and clone size, that table is used; D and trimming come from the DNA. Of 110,000 to 150,000 clones listed, over 80% are singletons. Input material: peripheral blood. The receptor's source is a woman in her forties or fifties with acute or convalescent COVID-19. The J gene is TRBJ1-2, the V gene TRBV19, with 10 bases lining up with TRBD1. CDR3 sequence: CASRPGTGANYGYTF. In DNA form, the CDR3 reads TGTGCCAGTAGGCCTGGGACAGGGGCTAACTATGGCTACACCTTC.